The 15 T cell receptor beta chains listed next were all sequenced from one sample in a study of T cells in Graves' hyperthyroidism and ophthalmopathy. From RNA transcripts, TCR beta CDR3 regions were amplified. Using the HTBI primer set, a first-round RT-PCR was run on the TCR CDR3. TCRdb re-called the multiplex PCR reads with MiXCR, one entry per CDR3 protein. The sample includes around 350,000 distinct CDR3 sequences, around 14% of them seen just once. Sequencing was performed on blood. Every receptor here comes from a young woman with Graves' hyperthyroidism.

This clonotype occurred a few times. J is TRBJ1-1 and V is TRBV27; D gene unclear. The V gene lost 6 bases and the J gene lost 0 bases, with 8 bases spanning the gap. Germline values: CDR1 MNHEY, CDR2 SMNVEV (reference sequence). The CDR3 spans 13 residues. CDR3 nucleotides: TGTGCCAGCAGGAGTAATATGAACACTGAAGCTTTCTTT. This gives the protein CASRSNMNTEAFF.

This clonotype has at least ten counts. The chain combines TRBV10-3 with TRBJ2-2, with D unclear. Germline CDR1 reads ENHRY; CDR2 reads SYGVKD. CDR3 length: 11 residues. The V end lost 8 bases, the J end lost 5 bases, and 6 bases lay between the germline ends. As DNA, the CDR3 is TGTGCCATCTCCCGGACCGGGGAGCTGTTTTTT. Its protein product is CAISRTGELFF.

This clonotype came up a few times. The genes are TRBV4-2 and TRBJ1-2; D unresolved. The CDR3 extends over 15 amino acids. Trimming pared 0 bases from V and 5 bases from J, leaving 13 bases between. Germline V gene data show CDR1 as LGHNA and CDR2 as YNFKEQ. The CDR3 DNA follows: TGTGCCAGCAGCCAAGATCTGGGTACAGCTTATGGCTACACCTTC. Its protein is CASSQDLGTAYGYTF.

The CDR3 sequence: CASSPPPGERNYGYTF. CDR3 DNA sequence: TGTGCCAGCAGTCCCCCCCCCGGGGAGCGTAACTATGGCTACACCTTC. This rearrangement joins TRBV28 to TRBJ1-2; no clear D. V gave up 5 bases and J gave up 1 base, with 17 bases separating them. The germline CDR1 and CDR2 sequences are MDHEN and SYDVKM. CDR3 length equals 16 residues.

The chain links TRBV9 to TRBJ2-3; 9 bases agree with TRBD2. The CDR3 has 17 residues. J gave up 6 bases and V 2 bases, and 13 bases lay outside the gene matches. Germline CDR1 is SGDLS and CDR2 is YYNGEE. As DNA, the CDR3 is TGTGCCAGCAGCGTGGGTGGTTTAGCGGGAGAATTCGATACGCAGTATTTT. The encoded protein is CASSVGGLAGEFDTQYF.

This clonotype was counted a few times. This chain uses TRBV5-6 with TRBJ1-2, with TRBD1 as a possible D gene (6 bases). The CDR3 totals 15 residues. In germline, CDR1 is SGHDT, CDR2 YYEEEE. V was trimmed by 0 bases and J by 6 bases, leaving 15 bases between them. CDR3 region: CASSLDGPRGDGYTF. CDR3 DNA sequence: TGTGCCAGCAGCTTGGACGGCCCGAGGGGGGATGGCTACACCTTC.

This clonotype was counted at least ten times. This chain links TRBV28 with TRBJ1-1; the D is unclear. With 7 bases removed from V and 4 bases from J, the gap between germline ends came to 13 bases. Germline lookup yields CDR1 MDHEN and CDR2 SYDVKM. This CDR3 comprises 13 residues. The CDR3 DNA sequence: TGTGCCAGCACCACTCAGGAGAGCACTGAAGCTTTCTTT. As protein: CASTTQESTEAFF.

Ten or more counts support this clonotype. This chain's CDR3 is CAIRGGPENTEAFF. As DNA, the CDR3 is TGTGCCATCCGAGGCGGGCCAGAGAACACTGAAGCTTTCTTT. The genes are TRBV10-3 and TRBJ1-1; D call uncertain. Germline V gene sequence: CDR1 ENHRY, CDR2 SYGVKD. Trimming removed 8 bases at V and 1 base at J, with 14 bases between. The CDR3 consists of 14 residues.

Many counts were recorded for this clonotype. The chain links TRBV3-1 to TRBJ1-2; D call uncertain. The germline gives CDR1 LGHDT, CDR2 YNNKEL (reference sequence). CDR3 size: 15 residues. The V and J ends lost 3 bases and 3 bases respectively, with 14 bases between them. CDR3 in DNA: TGTGCCAGCAGCCACGGGCGGAACCCCTACTATGGCTACACCTTC. Amino acids: CASSHGRNPYYGYTF.

This clonotype was seen more than once but under ten times. The J gene is TRBJ1-2, the V gene TRBV5-4, with TRBD1 matching 9 bases. The CDR3 covers 15 residues. Trimming removed 0 bases from V and 3 bases from J; junction bases left unmatched: 3. In germline, CDR1 is SGHNT, CDR2 YYREEE (reference sequence). CDR3 in amino acids: CASSLGDRVDYGYTF. In DNA, the CDR3 is TGTGCCAGCAGCTTGGGGGACAGGGTGGACTATGGCTACACCTTC.

This clonotype was recorded many times. The V gene is TRBV6-1, the J gene TRBJ1-2; no clear D gene. Trimming pared 0 bases from V and 4 bases from J, leaving 9 bases between. There are 14 residues in the CDR3. Per the germline V gene, CDR1 is MNHNS and CDR2 is SASEGT. The CDR3 DNA sequence: TGTGCCAGCAGTGAAGCGACGGGATCCTATGGCTACACCTTC. Its protein product is CASSEATGSYGYTF.

The J gene is TRBJ2-3, the V gene TRBV12-3 or TRBV12-4; 11 nucleotides agree with TRBD1. Trimming cost V 3 bases and J 4 bases; bases outside gene matches: 3. The CDR3 covers 15 residues. In nucleotides, the CDR3 is TGTGCCAGCAGTTTTGGACAGGGGGCAGCAGATACGCAGTATTTT. Its translation is CASSFGQGAADTQYF.

This clonotype was picked up many times. The V call is TRBV7-9, the J call TRBJ2-7; D gene unclear. V was cut by 0 bases and J by 7 bases, with 16 bases left in between. The CDR3 has 15 amino acids. Germline CDR1 reads SEHNR; CDR2 reads FQNEAQ (reference sequence). As DNA, the CDR3 is TGTGCCAGCAGCTTAGCCGGCTCCCGCGTGTGGGAGCAGTACTTC. This gives the protein CASSLAGSRVWEQYF. Filled out from reference TRBV7-9 and TRBJ2-7, the complete variable domain reads DTGVSQNPRHKITKRGQNVTFRCDPISEHNRLYWYRQTLGQGPEFLTYFQNEAQLEKSRLLSDRFSAERPKGSFSTLEIQRTEQGDSAMYLCASSLAGSRVWEQYFGPGTRLTVT.

The chain carries TRBV15 and TRBJ2-3, with a tentative D call TRBD2 (5 bases). The CDR3 is 14 amino acids. Per germline, CDR1 LNHNV and CDR2 YYDKDF (reference sequence). Trimming removed 0 bases at V and 4 bases at J, with 8 bases between. The CDR3 region has the DNA TGTGCCACCAGCAGAGAGAGGGTGCCAGATACGCAGTATTTT. This codes for CATSRERVPDTQYF. The whole variable domain, remainder taken from reference TRBV15 and TRBJ2-3, is DAMVIQNPRYQVTQFGKPVTLSCSQTLNHNVMYWYQQKSSQAPKLLFHYYDKDFNNEADTPDNFQSRRPNTSFCFLDIRSPGLGDTAMYLCATSRERVPDTQYFGPGTRLTVL.

The table lists this clonotype with a few counts. A much bigger clone sits one base away, suggesting this may be a read error. V is TRBV9 and J is TRBJ1-5; D remains unclear. Per germline, CDR1 SGDLS and CDR2 YYNGEE. This CDR3 is built from 14 residues. The CDR3 region is CASSGGGRNQPQRF. The CDR3 DNA reads as TGTGCCAGCAGCGGAGGTGGGCGCAATCAGCCCCAGCGTTTT. Supplemented by reference TRBV9 and TRBJ1-5, the full variable domain reads DSGVTQTPKHLITATGQRVTLRCSPRSGDLSVYWYQQSLDQGLQFLIQYYNGEERAKGNILERFSAQQFPDLHSELNLSSLELGDSALYFCASSGGGRNQPQRFGDGTRLSIL.